One and the same sample provided the 11 T cell receptor beta chains below, sequenced in a study of T cell responses to AZD1222 COVID-19 vaccine. This table comes from immunoSEQ multiplex PCR, and its TCRdb copy is limited to in-frame clones, with some not included. Found here are 85,000 to 90,000 clones, roughly 88% of them singletons; the top ten hold under 7%. Specimen: peripheral blood, collected on day 0 of AZD1222 vaccination. The receptors derive from an adult in good health.

The chain has TRBV11-2 and TRBJ1-2; D possibly corresponds to TRBD1 (6 bases). V was cut by 4 bases and J by 7 bases, with 13 bases left in between. The CDR3 is made up of 13 amino acids. CDR1 and CDR2 from the germline V gene are SGHAT and FQNNGV. The CDR3 reads CASSSGQRGGYTF. DNA of the CDR3: TGTGCCAGCAGCTCTGGACAGAGAGGTGGCTACACCTTC.

The gene calls are TRBV29-1 and TRBJ2-7; no clear D. CDR3 size: 13 residues. Germline V gives CDR1 SQVTM, CDR2 ANQGSEA. The ends were cut back, 5 bases at V and 2 bases at J, with 13 bases in the middle. The CDR3 reads CSVLGQQTYEQYF. DNA of the CDR3: TGCAGCGTTCTTGGGCAGCAGACCTACGAGCAGTACTTC.

The chain combines TRBV5-1 with TRBJ2-1, with 10 bases lining up with TRBD1. The germline CDR1 and CDR2 sequences are SGHRS and YFSETQ. The CDR3 runs 16 residues. V was clipped by 4 bases and J by 2 bases; unmatched bases: 6. CDR3 region: CASSRPGQGTYNEQFF. CDR3 coding DNA: TGCGCCAGCAGCCGCCCGGGACAGGGGACCTACAATGAGCAGTTCTTC.

V and J are TRBV6-2 or TRBV6-3 and TRBJ2-1; TRBD1 matches at 9 bases. Germline CDR1 MNHEY, CDR2 SVGEGT. Germline trimming cut 5 bases from V and 10 bases from J; bases unmatched to any gene: 18. The CDR3 is 17 residues long. The CDR3 nucleotides are TGTGCCAGCAGTCCGCTACCGGGACAGGGTGGCGCGTTGGAGCAGTTCTTC. It is translated as CASSPLPGQGGALEQFF.

V usage is TRBV5-4 and J usage is TRBJ2-2; 8 nucleotides agree with TRBD1. The CDR3 contains 14 residues. V was pared by 5 bases and J by 7 bases, with 7 bases of the junction left unmatched. The germline V gene has CDR1 SGHNT and CDR2 YYREEE (reference sequence). CDR3 sequence: CASSWTGPGGELFF. CDR3 coding DNA: TGTGCCAGCAGTTGGACAGGGCCCGGCGGGGAGCTGTTTTTT.

The J gene is TRBJ1-1, the V gene TRBV29-1, with no clear D. Deletions cut 4 bases from V and 2 bases from J, with 8 bases between. The CDR3 totals 12 residues. The germline V gene encodes CDR1 SQVTM and CDR2 ANQGSEA. Here the CDR3 reads CSVVRYNTEAFF. The CDR3 DNA reads as TGCAGCGTTGTACGGTATAACACTGAAGCTTTCTTT.

This chain connects TRBV4-3 to TRBJ2-1, with 7 bases matching TRBD2. The V and J ends lost 0 bases and 3 bases, in that order; junction bases with no gene match: 11. The length of the CDR3 is 18 residues. Germline V gives CDR1 LGHNA, CDR2 YSLEER. Here the CDR3 DNA reads TGCGCCAGCAGCCAAGATCGGGGAGCGGGAAGCGGCTACAATGAGCAGTTCTTC. Amino acids: CASSQDRGAGSGYNEQFF.

This chain uses TRBV29-1 with TRBJ1-6; D uncertain. CDR1 is SQVTM, CDR2 ANQGSEA, per germline. This CDR3 has 13 amino acids. The V and J ends lost 4 bases and 0 bases respectively, with 4 bases between them. CDR3 residues: CSVGSSYNSPLHF. The CDR3 coding sequence is TGCAGCGTTGGTAGCTCCTATAATTCACCCCTCCACTTT.

Details on this clone: At one of its ends the junction is not consistent with the germline gene, which may arise from a read error. The chain is built from TRBV2 and TRBJ1-6; D is perhaps TRBD1 (6 bases). The germline CDR1 and CDR2 sequences are SNHLY and FYNNEI. This CDR3 has 13 amino acids. The CDR3 bases are TGTGCCACCTCCGGGGGCCTAAATTTACCCCTCCACTTT. This codes for CATSGGLNLPLHF.

V is TRBV9 and J is TRBJ2-3; TRBD2 aligns across 12 bases. The CDR3 covers 15 residues. Per germline, CDR1 SGDLS and CDR2 YYNGEE. Losses at the gene ends were 5 bases for V and 6 bases for J; bases not matched to a gene: 7. CDR3 loop: CASSVLAGGVDTQYF. In DNA, the CDR3 is TGTGCCAGCAGTGTCCTAGCGGGAGGGGTGGATACGCAGTATTTT.

V gene TRBV3-1 (or the pseudogene TRBV3-2) combines with J gene TRBJ1-1; D unclear. This CDR3 has 13 amino acids. Germline V gives CDR1 LGHDT, CDR2 YNNKEL (reference sequence). V was cut by 7 bases and J by 6 bases, with 15 bases left in between. In DNA, the CDR3 is TGTGCCAGCACCCCAGATGGACTTGCTGAAGCTTTCTTT. It encodes CASTPDGLAEAFF.